This TCR beta chain was recorded in a study of beta chain features in type 1 diabetes. General study results and limits: Shorter TCRB CDR3s, moderately but significantly so, marked every one of the four CD4+ subsets in Type 1 diabetes patients. The similarity of naive, central memory and Treg TCRB repertoires appeared greater among patients than among healthy donors.

There are 15 residues in the CDR3. V lost 5 bases and J 0 bases, leaving 12 bases between the germline ends. Germline V CDR1 and CDR2: MNHEY, SMNVEV (reference sequence). The authors reverse transcribed all of the isolated RNA, so sequencing captured expressed TCRB transcripts. Produced via immunoSEQ multiplex PCR; TCRdb's table is partial and in-frame only. The sample yields some 240,000 clones, approximately 16% seen once. Remarks on this clone: The antigen is unknown.

The source of this sequence is a man aged 25 to 40 with type 1 diabetes. The rearrangement joins TRBV27 to TRBJ2-3; D possibly corresponds to TRBD2 (6 bases). Sequences were obtained from naive CD4+ T cells from blood. The CDR3 protein is CASSPLARSTDTQYF. The CDR3 DNA reads as TGTGCCAGCAGTCCGCTAGCGAGAAGCACAGATACGCAGTATTTT.